The rows below give T cell receptor beta chains drawn from one sample of a study of OX40 agonist ivuxolimab in advanced cancers. Generated by immunoSEQ multiplex PCR, the TCRdb table keeps only in-frame clones and is missing some. The sample lists 65,000 to 75,000 clones, around 83% occurring once. Here the sequenced sample was CD4+ or CD8+ T cells sorted from blood, taken in a trial of the OX40 agonist ivuxolimab. Every receptor here comes from an adult with an advanced solid tumor such as melanoma, head and neck, liver or kidney cancer. Each CDR3 is given with its conserved first and last residue. A D gene is named only where the DNA matches it firmly. Part of the rows lack a size; the others show once, few, many or a class for expanded clones.

DNA	CDR3	V	J	size	D
TGTGCCAGCAGTTCAGGGGGGATGATTCGTAATTCACCCCTCCACTTT	CASSSGGMIRNSPLHF	TRBV6-5	TRBJ1-6	.	TRBD1
TGTGCCAGCAGTAACAGGGGAAGACCCGGGGAGCTGTTTTTT	CASSNRGRPGELFF	TRBV6-5	TRBJ2-2	.	TRBD1
TGTGCCAGCAGTGAAGCGCTTACAGGGGGTCAGCCCCAGCATTTT	CASSEALTGGQPQHF	TRBV6-1	TRBJ1-5	.	TRBD1
TGTGCCAGCAGCCAAGAGGGGGGAAGGGGTAGCCCGACCTATACGCAGTATTTT	CASSQEGGRGSPTYTQYF	TRBV4-2	TRBJ2-3	.	.
TGTGCCAGCAGCTTAGGGCGGAGCACAGATACGCAGTATTTT	CASSLGRSTDTQYF	TRBV7-8	TRBJ2-3	.	.
TGCGCCAGCAGCTTCGGACAGAACACCGGGGAGCTGTTTTTT	CASSFGQNTGELFF	TRBV5-1	TRBJ2-2	.	.
TGCGCCAGCAGCCAAGAAGGGGGGGTGGGGGTAGAGACCCAGTACTTC	CASSQEGGVGVETQYF	TRBV4-1	TRBJ2-5	.	.
TGTGCCAGCAGCCCTTATGGCTACACCTTC	CASSPYGYTF	TRBV2	TRBJ1-2	.	.
TGTGCCACCCTACAGAGTTTTGAAGCTTTCTTT	CATLQSFEAFF	TRBV2	TRBJ1-1	.	.
TGCGCCAGCAGCCTTTCGGGGGAGAATTCACCCCTCCACTTT	CASSLSGENSPLHF	TRBV5-1	TRBJ1-6	.	.
TGTGCCAGCAGCAACCGACTAGCGGCTAACACCGGGGAGCTGTTTTTT	CASSNRLAANTGELFF	TRBV9	TRBJ2-2	.	TRBD2
TGTGCCAGCAGGGCCGGGACCCACTTGGAAGAGCAGTACTTC	CASRAGTHLEEQYF	TRBV28	TRBJ2-7	.	.
TGCAGCGTTGGGGGAACAGGGGGCGGATTACTTTTT	CSVGGTGGGLLF	TRBV29-1	TRBJ1-4	.	TRBD1
TGCAGCGTTGCGACACGGATCCAAGAGACCCAGTACTTC	CSVATRIQETQYF	TRBV29-1	TRBJ2-5	.	.
TGTGCCAGCAGACTCCAGGGGGAGTCCTACGAGCAGTACTTC	CASRLQGESYEQYF	TRBV6-6	TRBJ2-7	.	TRBD1
TGTGCCAGCAGCCAAGAATCGCAGGACCTGAGGGGAAACACCATATATTTT	CASSQESQDLRGNTIYF	TRBV4-2	TRBJ1-3	.	.
TGTGCCAGCAGCTTAGGCGGTAGGTACAATGAGCAGTTCTTC	CASSLGGRYNEQFF	TRBV11-2	TRBJ2-1	.	.
TGTGCCAGCAGCGCAAAAGGTCCATTCGGCTACACCTTC	CASSAKGPFGYTF	TRBV21-1	TRBJ1-2	.	.
TGTGCCAGCAGTGAAGCCTCTATCGGACAGGGACTCGGTGTATCCGGAAACACCATATATTTT	CASSEASIGQGLGVSGNTIYF	TRBV6-1	TRBJ1-3	.	TRBD1
TGTGCCAGCAGCGCCTCATGGGGGGGAGAGACCCAGTACTTC	CASSASWGGETQYF	TRBV9	TRBJ2-5	once	TRBD2